This entry lists 6 T cell receptor beta chains sequenced from one sample in a study of T-cell reconstitution after alpha-beta-depleted transplantation in children. Unique molecular identifiers were incorporated during preparation of the TCRbeta library. MiXCR was run by TCRdb on the PCR reads, yielding one entry per CDR3 protein. The profile covers some 640,000 distinct CDR3 sequences, with roughly 15% appearing a single time and approximately 1% taken by the ten largest. The sample here was PBMCs from the stem cell graft donor, taken from the stem cell graft. All receptors come from a human donor who donated a stem cell graft to a child with acute myeloid leukemia.

V gene TRBV7-9 combines with J gene TRBJ1-2; no clear D gene. Trimming removed 3 bases from V and 2 bases from J, with 7 bases in between. This CDR3 is 13 amino acids long. Germline V gene sequence: CDR1 SEHNR, CDR2 FQNEAQ (reference sequence). The CDR3 DNA reads as TGTGCCAGCAGCTTTCAGGCGAACTATGGCTACACCTTC. Protein: CASSFQANYGYTF.

The chain has TRBV6-2 or TRBV6-3 and TRBJ1-5; D is ambiguous. CDR3 size: 13 residues. V shed 6 bases and J shed 4 bases, with 10 bases lying between them. Germline CDR1 is MNHEY and CDR2 is SVGEGT. The CDR3 DNA is TGTGCCAGCAGGCAGCCCGATAATCAGCCCCAGCATTTT. Translating gives CASRQPDNQPQHF.

This clonotype turned up a few times. The chain employs TRBV7-2 and TRBJ2-1; TRBD1 or TRBD2 may be the D gene (6 bases each). The CDR3 spans 16 residues. Germline V gene sequence: CDR1 SGHTA, CDR2 FQGNSA. Trimming pared 6 bases from V and 4 bases from J, leaving 19 bases between. In DNA form, the CDR3 reads TGTGCCAGCAGACTTGGAGGGGGGTCCCAATACAATGAGCAGTTCTTC. This codes for CASRLGGGSQYNEQFF.

This clonotype was recorded a few times. The chain has TRBV5-6 and TRBJ2-3; TRBD2 aligns across 9 bases. Per the germline V gene, CDR1 is SGHDT and CDR2 is YYEEEE. There are 17 residues in the CDR3. Losses at the gene ends were 2 bases for V and 4 bases for J; bases not matched to a gene: 11. The CDR3, as DNA: TGTGCCAGCAGCTTCTCCGCGCCGGCGGGGGGGGCAGATACGCAGTATTTT. The encoded protein is CASSFSAPAGGADTQYF.

This clonotype was seen at least ten times. The chain couples TRBV7-8 to TRBJ2-7, with TRBD2 matching 8 bases. The germline gives CDR1 SGHVS, CDR2 FQNEAQ. CDR3 length equals 15 residues. The ends lost 5 bases at V and 0 bases at J; junction bases unmatched: 6. The CDR3 sequence: CASSPTSASSYEQYF. The CDR3, as DNA: TGTGCCAGCAGCCCGACTAGCGCCAGCTCCTACGAGCAGTACTTC. The variable domain in full, completed from reference TRBV7-8 and TRBJ2-7, reads GAGVSQSPRYKVAKRGQDVALRCDPISGHVSLFWYQQALGQGPEFLTYFQNEAQLDKSGLPSDRFFAERPEGSVSTLKIQRTQQEDSAVYLCASSPTSASSYEQYFGPGTRLTVT.

The CDR3 nucleotides read TGCAGTGCTAAGGTGGGGAGCTTAGTTTTAGTCGGCAATCAGCCCCAGCATTTT. It yields the protein CSAKVGSLVLVGNQPQHF. The rearrangement links TRBV20-1 to TRBJ1-5; D remains ambiguous. V was pared by 4 bases and J by 2 bases, with 24 bases between. The germline V gene has CDR1 DFQATT and CDR2 SNEGSKA (reference sequence). CDR3 length: 18 amino acids.